The 10 T cell receptor beta chains reported below all come from one sample, sequenced in a study of naive and memory T cell subsets (dated by TCRdb to the late 2010s). For whole blood analysis, around 2.4 ml of peripheral blood was drawn from adult healthy volunteers into Tempus tubes, and RNA was extracted according to the manufacturer's instructions. The library was obtained by 5' RACE. The listed sequencing device is Illumina MiSeq. For the blood and skin samples, TCR RNA was reverse transcribed with SuperScript IV using primers for the alpha and beta constant regions. Clones were called with MiXCR by TCRdb after fastp trimmed the public reads at Q25, and only in-frame beta chains were retained. Each entry is one CDR3 protein sequence, shown with its most common DNA and genes. The sample table lists 25,000 to 30,000 distinct CDR3 sequences, under 30% of them with a count of one. Over 1.5% of the sample is in the top ten clones.

These receptor sequences come from a female donor in good health.

The gene calls are TRBV10-2 and TRBJ2-2; 12 bases match TRBD2. The germline CDR1 and CDR2 sequences are WSHSY and SAAADI. The CDR3 runs 17 residues. The trim removed 5 bases at V and 4 bases at J, leaving 8 bases unmatched. This chain's CDR3 is CASSRTSGVFSTGELFF. As DNA, the CDR3 is TGCGCCAGCAGTAGGACTAGCGGGGTATTCTCCACCGGGGAGCTGTTTTTT.

In the case of this clonotype: This may arise from a read error, as a much more abundant clone is one base away. The chain's CDR3 is CSVGPGTVHRGELFF. In DNA form, the CDR3 reads TGCAGCGTTGGTCCGGGGACAGTCCACCGCGGGGAGCTGTTTTTT. The V and J genes are TRBV29-1 and TRBJ2-2; 7 bases are a match to TRBD1. Germline loops: CDR1 SQVTM, CDR2 ANQGSEA. V lost 4 bases and J lost 7; bases outside the gene matches: 12. The CDR3 is 15 amino acids.

This clonotype has a count of ten or more. The chain is built from TRBV12-3 or TRBV12-4 and TRBJ1-2; D possibly corresponds to TRBD1 (5 bases). V was clipped by 4 bases and J by 2 bases, with 8 bases between them. This CDR3 contains 13 residues. CDR3: CASSSTANYGYTF. The CDR3 DNA is TGTGCCAGCAGTTCGACAGCCAACTATGGCTACACCTTC.

V and J are TRBV6-5 and TRBJ2-7; 9 nucleotides match TRBD1. There are 15 residues in the CDR3. CDR1 and CDR2 (germline): MNHEY, SVGAGI. J gave up 3 bases and V 6 bases, and 9 bases lay outside the gene matches. This CDR3 reads CASSSAPGQGYEQYF. The CDR3 DNA is TGTGCCAGCAGCTCAGCCCCGGGACAGGGCTACGAGCAGTACTTC.

The chain links TRBV20-1 to TRBJ2-1; 10 bases line up with TRBD2. V dropped 3 bases and J dropped 5; count of bases not matched to a gene: 7. The CDR3 spans 15 residues. The germline gives CDR1 DFQATT, CDR2 SNEGSKA (reference sequence). The CDR3 loop reads CSASWPSGGNNEQFF. The DNA of the CDR3 is TGCAGTGCTAGTTGGCCTAGCGGGGGAAACAATGAGCAGTTCTTC.

CDR3 amino acids: CAMRGLDTEAFF. CDR3 coding DNA: TGTGCCATGAGAGGGCTGGACACTGAAGCTTTCTTT. The chain uses TRBV10-3 and TRBJ1-1; D unclear. Trimming pared 9 bases from V and 3 bases from J, leaving 11 bases between. Looked up from germline, CDR1 is ENHRY and CDR2 is SYGVKD. The CDR3 extends over 12 amino acids.

This clonotype is labeled as medium-sized. The chain has TRBV6-2 or TRBV6-3 and TRBJ2-3; D might be TRBD1 (5 bases). Germline values: CDR1 MNHEY, CDR2 SVGEGT. Trimming took 0 bases from V and 1 from J, leaving 17 bases between them. CDR3 length: 18 amino acids. In DNA, the CDR3 is TGTGCCAGCAGTTACTCCAGTGGGTTCGGACAAGGCACAGATACGCAGTATTTT. Protein sequence: CASSYSSGFGQGTDTQYF.

The genes are TRBV20-1 and TRBJ2-1; D gene ambiguous. CDR1 is DFQATT and CDR2 is SNEGSKA in the germline V gene (reference sequence). V dropped 4 bases and J dropped 5 bases, with 24 bases sitting between them. This CDR3 is built from 17 residues. The CDR3 DNA follows: TGCAGTGCTACAACAGAGTTCCCATTTCGGAGTCACAATGAGCAGTTCTTC. This encodes CSATTEFPFRSHNEQFF.

This rearrangement joins TRBV7-9 to TRBJ2-6; 9 bases fit TRBD2. The junction had 5 bases not matched to a gene; V was cut back by 5 bases and J by 0 bases. Germline values: CDR1 SEHNR, CDR2 FQNEAQ (reference sequence). The length of the CDR3 is 17 residues. The CDR3: CASSPGLAPSGANVLTF. The CDR3 nucleotides read TGTGCCAGCAGCCCAGGACTAGCGCCCTCTGGGGCCAACGTCCTGACTTTC.

This clonotype has a handful of counts. The chain combines TRBV6-5 with TRBJ2-3; D is unclear. Germline assignment: CDR1 MNHEY and CDR2 SVGAGI. This CDR3 contains 16 residues. V was shortened by 0 bases and J by 5 bases, with 15 bases between the two germline ends. CDR3 coding DNA: TGTGCCAGCAGTTACTCGGTGCAAAGTCATAGAGATACGCAGTATTTT. Its protein product is CASSYSVQSHRDTQYF.